The 27 T cell receptor beta chains listed next were all sequenced from one sample in a study of blood T cell repertoires in COVID-19. Some clones are missing from TCRdb's copy, which holds only in-frame ones; the method was immunoSEQ multiplex PCR. The top ten clones hold roughly 25% of a sample with fewer than 35,000 clones, 70% to 90% of them seen once. Sequencing was done on a sample of peripheral blood. The receptor source for this set is a woman of 80 years or more with active or convalescent COVID-19.

The rearrangement links TRBV2 to TRBJ1-2; 8 bases line up with TRBD1. With V trimmed by 5 bases and J by 4 bases, 15 bases remained unmatched. Germline-derived CDR1 and CDR2 are SNHLY and FYNNEI. This CDR3 region has 17 residues. The CDR3 sequence is CASSTESGGAGLYGYTF. In DNA form, the CDR3 reads TGTGCCAGCAGTACAGAATCAGGGGGCGCAGGACTCTATGGCTACACCTTC.

The CDR3 sequence is CASSLVGTSVGYEQYF. Here the CDR3 DNA reads TGTGCCAGCAGCTTGGTGGGAACTAGCGTCGGCTACGAGCAGTACTTC. V usage is TRBV5-5 and J usage is TRBJ2-7, with TRBD2 identical over 7 bases. Trimming cost V 0 bases and J 3 bases; bases outside gene matches: 9. Germline CDR1 is SGHKS and CDR2 is YYEKEE (reference sequence). The CDR3 is made up of 16 amino acids.

This clone came up once. The chain joins TRBV5-1 to TRBJ1-1, with D unclear. The CDR3 is 14 residues long. V was trimmed by 6 bases and J by 3 bases, leaving 15 bases between them. Germline values: CDR1 SGHRS, CDR2 YFSETQ. DNA of the CDR3: TGCGCCAGCACTCGGGAGGTAGCGGACACTGAAGCTTTCTTT. Amino acids: CASTREVADTEAFF.

The chain combines TRBV11-2 with TRBJ2-1, with 7 nucleotides matching TRBD1. Germline trimming cut 4 bases from V and 8 bases from J; bases unmatched to any gene: 8. Germline V gives CDR1 SGHAT, CDR2 FQNNGV. The CDR3 has 14 amino acids. The CDR3 region is CASSSLTGLDEQFF. The CDR3 DNA follows: TGTGCCAGCAGCTCCTTGACAGGGCTCGATGAGCAGTTCTTC.

The gene calls are TRBV19 and TRBJ1-4; D not resolved. This CDR3 comprises 15 residues. V lost 5 bases and J lost 8, with 18 bases in between. The V gene's germline CDR1 is LNHDA and CDR2 SQIVND (reference sequence). The CDR3 nucleotides are TGTGCCAGTAGTGGTCTGGAGGGTAAAAGAGAAAAACTGTTTTTT. It codes for CASSGLEGKREKLFF.

The V and J genes are TRBV5-6 and TRBJ1-6; weak D call: TRBD1 (5 bases). This CDR3 has 16 amino acids. CDR1 SGHDT and CDR2 YYEEEE come from the germline V gene. Trimming removed 0 bases at V and 4 bases at J, with 11 bases between. In DNA, the CDR3 is TGTGCCAGCAGCTTGGAATTTAGGGGTTATAATTCACCCCTCCACTTT. Protein product: CASSLEFRGYNSPLHF. Drawing the rest from reference TRBV5-6 and TRBJ1-6, the complete variable domain is DAGVTQSPTHLIKTRGQQVTLRCSPKSGHDTVSWYQQALGQGPQFIFQYYEEEERQRGNFPDRFSGHQFPNYSSELNVNALLLGDSALYLCASSLEFRGYNSPLHFGNGTRLTVT.

The chain is built from TRBV4-1 and TRBJ1-6; 7 nucleotides agree with TRBD1. The CDR3 runs to 16 residues. Trimming at V came to 6 bases and at J to 5 bases, leaving 10 bases not matched to a gene. Germline values: CDR1 MGHRA, CDR2 YSYEKL. The CDR3 coding sequence is TGCGCCAGCAGACGGAGACAGGGAACTGATAATTCACCCCTCCACTTT. This codes for CASRRRQGTDNSPLHF.

This chain links TRBV4-1 with TRBJ2-1; 7 nucleotides agree with TRBD1. V shed 0 bases and J 8 bases; nucleotides not matched to a gene: 7. The CDR3 runs 15 residues. Germline CDR1 MGHRA, CDR2 YSYEKL. The CDR3 sequence is CASSQEGRGWHEQFF. As DNA, the CDR3 is TGCGCCAGCAGCCAAGAAGGCAGGGGGTGGCATGAGCAGTTCTTC.

The rearrangement uses TRBV9 and TRBJ2-5, with TRBD2 identical over 9 bases. J was trimmed by 5 bases and V by 0 bases; bases with no gene match: 5. The CDR3 is 15 residues long. Germline V CDR1 and CDR2: SGDLS, YYNGEE. The CDR3 nucleotides read TGTGCCAGCAGCGTAGGCGGGGGGGCGAGGGAGACCCAGTACTTC. Its protein product is CASSVGGGARETQYF.

Here the CDR3 reads CASSQGEGQGRSQHF. DNA of the CDR3: TGCGCCAGCAGCCAAGGAGAGGGACAGGGGAGGTCCCAGCATTTT. This chain joins TRBV4-1 and TRBJ1-5; 10 positions agree with TRBD1. CDR3 length equals 15 residues. Trimming removed 1 base from V and 11 bases from J; junction bases left unmatched: 8. Germline V gene data show CDR1 as MGHRA and CDR2 as YSYEKL.

The chain employs TRBV5-1 and TRBJ2-3, with D perhaps TRBD1 (5 bases). This CDR3 comprises 15 residues. Germline V lookup: CDR1 SGHRS, CDR2 YFSETQ. V lost 0 bases and J 4 bases, leaving 12 bases between the germline ends. For the CDR3, the DNA is TGCGCCAGCAGCTTGGGCTCGCAGGGTGCAGATACGCAGTATTTT. It translates to CASSLGSQGADTQYF.

The chain recombines TRBV9 with TRBJ2-1; TRBD2 agrees at 14 bases. In germline, CDR1 is SGDLS, CDR2 YYNGEE. After removal of 3 bases from V and 10 bases from J, the junction contained 6 bases not matched to a gene. The CDR3 consists of 15 residues. The CDR3 loop is CASSATSGGAREQFF. In DNA form, the CDR3 reads TGTGCCAGCAGCGCGACTAGCGGGGGGGCTCGGGAGCAGTTCTTC.

The sample holds one count of this clone. The chain has TRBV5-1 and TRBJ2-1; 7 bases line up with TRBD1. V gave up 3 bases and J gave up 10 bases; unmatched junction bases: 16. Germline values: CDR1 SGHRS, CDR2 YFSETQ. The CDR3 loop spans 16 amino acids. In DNA, the CDR3 is TGCGCCAGCAGCTCACAACCGGGACAGACTGGGGACGAGCAGTTCTTC. Translated, it gives CASSSQPGQTGDEQFF.

The chain carries TRBV5-4 and TRBJ2-5, with a possible D match to TRBD2 (6 bases). Germline V gene lookup returns CDR1 SGHNT and CDR2 YYREEE (reference sequence). This CDR3 is built from 15 residues. The germline V and J ends were trimmed by 3 bases and 4 bases, with 16 bases remaining between them. The CDR3 region is CASSSVFGGGETQYF. The CDR3 nucleotides are TGTGCCAGCAGCTCCGTGTTCGGGGGAGGAGAGACCCAGTACTTC.

Only one count was recorded for this clone. This chain joins TRBV7-8 and TRBJ1-5, with D maybe TRBD1 (5 bases). This CDR3 is built from 14 residues. Trimming cost V 1 base and J 7 bases, with 11 bases left between them. The germline V gene encodes CDR1 SGHVS and CDR2 FQNEAQ. This CDR3 reads CASSLVRREQPQHF. The CDR3 nucleotides are TGTGCCAGCAGCTTAGTCCGCAGGGAACAGCCCCAGCATTTT. The full variable domain, completed using reference TRBV7-8 and TRBJ1-5, is GAGVSQSPRYKVAKRGQDVALRCDPISGHVSLFWYQQALGQGPEFLTYFQNEAQLDKSGLPSDRFFAERPEGSVSTLKIQRTQQEDSAVYLCASSLVRREQPQHFGDGTRLSIL.

Only a few counts were recorded for this clone. This chain uses TRBV7-8 with TRBJ1-1, with 7 bases aligning to TRBD1. V dropped 2 bases and J dropped 0; count of bases not matched to a gene: 9. Germline V gene data show CDR1 as SGHVS and CDR2 as FQNEAQ. The CDR3 spans 17 residues. The CDR3 bases are TGTGCCAGCAGCTTACGGGACAGACATAAAATGAACACTGAAGCTTTCTTT. This translates into CASSLRDRHKMNTEAFF.

The chain uses TRBV3-1 (or the pseudogene TRBV3-2) and TRBJ1-1, with 9 positions matching TRBD1. V lost 2 bases to trimming and J lost 5 bases; unmatched junction nucleotides: 9. CDR3 length: 16 residues. CDR1 and CDR2 from the germline V gene are LGHDT and YNNKEL (reference sequence). The CDR3 loop reads CASSQLTGTGSTEAFF. The CDR3 DNA follows: TGTGCCAGCAGCCAACTAACCGGGACAGGGTCTACTGAAGCTTTCTTT.

The V and J genes are TRBV9 and TRBJ2-5; TRBD2 agrees at 8 bases. This CDR3 contains 15 residues. The germline gives CDR1 SGDLS, CDR2 YYNGEE. The junction had 7 bases not matched to a gene; V was cut back by 4 bases and J by 2 bases. The CDR3 loop is CASSPAAGGQETQYF. The DNA of the CDR3 is TGTGCCAGCAGCCCAGCCGCGGGGGGACAAGAGACCCAGTACTTC.

The genes are TRBV7-3 and TRBJ1-1; no reliable D call. Trimming left V 0 bases short and J 4 bases short, with 6 bases between. The CDR3 loop spans 13 amino acids. CDR1 SGHTA and CDR2 FQGTGA come from the germline V gene. The CDR3 sequence: CASSLTQSTEAFF. Written as DNA, the CDR3 is TGTGCCAGCAGCTTAACACAGAGCACTGAAGCTTTCTTT.

This rearrangement joins TRBV12-3 or TRBV12-4 to TRBJ2-3; D is unclear. This CDR3 is 13 amino acids long. Trimming pared 6 bases from V and 3 bases from J, leaving 10 bases between. CDR3 region: CASSDTFTDTQYF. In nucleotides, the CDR3 is TGTGCCAGCAGCGACACGTTTACAGATACGCAGTATTTT.

The V and J genes are TRBV5-1 and TRBJ2-5; D is ambiguous. Germline CDR1 and CDR2: SGHRS and YFSETQ. Trimming removed 4 bases from V and 0 bases from J, with 7 bases in between. This CDR3 spans 13 amino acids. CDR3 in DNA: TGCGCCAGCAGCGCCCGGTACCAAGAGACCCAGTACTTC. Translating it yields CASSARYQETQYF. Full variable domain (missing parts from reference TRBV5-1 and TRBJ2-5): KAGVTQTPRYLIKTRGQQVTLSCSPISGHRSVSWYQQTPGQGLQFLFEYFSETQRNKGNFPGRFSGRQFSNSRSEMNVSTLELGDSALYLCASSARYQETQYFGPGTRLLVL.

The chain carries TRBV5-4 and TRBJ2-7; TRBD2 matches at 10 bases. CDR3 size: 18 residues. The trim removed 2 bases at V and 1 base at J, leaving 12 bases unmatched. From germline, CDR1 is SGHNT and CDR2 YYREEE (reference sequence). CDR3 nucleotide sequence: TGTGCCAGCAGCTTAAGAGCGGGGGGGCCGAAGTCGTCCTACGAGCAGTACTTC. Its protein product is CASSLRAGGPKSSYEQYF.

The gene calls are TRBV15 and TRBJ1-1; no firm D call. The germline gives CDR1 LNHNV, CDR2 YYDKDF (reference sequence). Trimming left V 4 bases short and J 5 bases short, with 11 bases between. The CDR3 is 13 amino acids. The chain's CDR3 is CATSTPGGTEAFF. The CDR3 nucleotides are TGTGCCACCAGCACGCCGGGCGGGACTGAAGCTTTCTTT.

The V and J genes are TRBV3-1 (or the pseudogene TRBV3-2) and TRBJ1-1; a weak D match, TRBD1 (5 bases). The CDR3 sequence is 14 residues long. Trimming shortened V by 2 bases and J by 5 bases, and 12 bases separated the two germline ends. Germline lookup yields CDR1 LGHDT and CDR2 YNNKEL (reference sequence). The CDR3 loop reads CASSQPGPGTEAFF. The DNA of the CDR3 is TGTGCCAGCAGCCAACCAGGGCCCGGGACTGAAGCTTTCTTT.

This chain connects TRBV7-2 to TRBJ1-2; 10 positions agree with TRBD1. The CDR3 is made up of 14 amino acids. Trimming cost V 7 bases and J 3 bases; bases outside gene matches: 5. Germline V lookup: CDR1 SGHTA, CDR2 FQGNSA. CDR3 protein: CASNEDRGDYGYTF. The DNA for the CDR3 is TGTGCCAGCAACGAGGACAGGGGGGACTATGGCTACACCTTC.

This chain uses TRBV18 with TRBJ1-6; 7 nucleotides line up with TRBD1. J gave up 9 bases and V 2 bases, and 7 bases lay outside the gene matches. CDR1 and CDR2 (germline): KGHSH, LQKENI. The CDR3 totals 15 residues. CDR3 region: CASSPETGTGSPLHF. The CDR3 bases are TGTGCCAGCTCACCAGAGACAGGGACCGGTTCACCCCTCCACTTT.

The V and J genes are TRBV5-1 and TRBJ1-6; TRBD1 matches at 12 bases. Germline CDR1 reads SGHRS; CDR2 reads YFSETQ. Trimming cost V 6 bases and J 7 bases; bases outside gene matches: 5. The CDR3 runs to 15 residues. The CDR3 spells CASTTGTGGNSPLHF. The CDR3 DNA follows: TGCGCCAGCACCACGGGGACAGGGGGCAATTCACCCCTCCACTTT.